Following are 15 T cell receptor beta chains from one sample sequenced in a study of T cell responses to AZD1222 COVID-19 vaccine. Some clones are missing from TCRdb's copy, which holds only in-frame ones; the method was immunoSEQ multiplex PCR. The sample gives some 120,000 clones, approximately 85% of which show up once; over 8% is in the top ten. The sample consisted of peripheral blood, taken on day 0 of AZD1222 vaccination. The source is an adult in good health.

The rearrangement uses TRBV29-1 and TRBJ2-1; TRBD2 aligns across 12 bases. This CDR3 is 14 amino acids long. Germline CDR1 is SQVTM and CDR2 is ANQGSEA. V lost 7 bases and J lost 7; bases outside the gene matches: 8. CDR3 DNA sequence: TGCAGCGCCCGAGGACTAGCGGGGTCGAATGAGCAGTTCTTC. Translation: CSARGLAGSNEQFF.

The rearrangement joins TRBV6-6 to TRBJ1-2, with 7 bases that match TRBD1. CDR3 length equals 15 residues. Germline CDR1 and CDR2: MNHNY and SVGAGI (reference sequence). After removal of 5 bases from V and 8 bases from J, the junction contained 14 bases not matched to a gene. CDR3 nucleotides: TGTGCCAGCAGTCGTCGGGACAGCTCTTTGGGCGGCTACACCTTC. Translation: CASSRRDSSLGGYTF.

CDR3: CASSLTAGGSRDEQFF. CDR3 bases: TGTGCCAGCAGCTTAACGGCAGGCGGGAGTAGAGATGAGCAGTTCTTC. The chain links TRBV7-3 to TRBJ2-1, with 7 bases aligning to TRBD2. CDR3 length: 16 amino acids. The germline V gene encodes CDR1 SGHTA and CDR2 FQGTGA. V lost 0 bases, J lost 8 bases, and 10 bases stayed unmatched.

The chain employs TRBV27 and TRBJ1-5; D uncertain. Between the trimmed V and J ends, which lost 5 bases and 5 bases, there was a span of 10 bases. The CDR3 is 13 amino acids. The germline gives CDR1 MNHEY, CDR2 SMNVEV (reference sequence). CDR3 DNA sequence: TGTGCCAGCAGTCTGGGGAAAGATCAGCCCCAGCATTTT. Translated, it gives CASSLGKDQPQHF.

J is TRBJ1-4 and V is TRBV18; D possibly corresponds to TRBD1 (6 bases). The V end was cut by 2 bases, the J end by 5 bases, with 9 bases between. This CDR3 region has 14 residues. Germline-derived CDR1 and CDR2 are KGHSH and LQKENI. The CDR3 sequence is CASSPIQGNEKLFF. The DNA of the CDR3 is TGTGCCAGCTCACCAATACAGGGAAATGAAAAACTGTTTTTT.

The chain is built from TRBV28 and TRBJ2-7; 10 nucleotides agree with TRBD1. Germline trimming cut 6 bases from V and 2 bases from J; bases unmatched to any gene: 19. The CDR3 runs to 19 residues. CDR1 and CDR2 (germline): MDHEN, SYDVKM. CDR3 in DNA: TGTGCCAGCAGCTACCGGGACAGGGGACTCTGGATTCGGACCTACGAGCAGTACTTC. The encoded protein is CASSYRDRGLWIRTYEQYF.

This clone was picked up one time. The V and J genes are TRBV24-1 and TRBJ1-2; unclear D gene. Germline V gene sequence: CDR1 KGHDR, CDR2 SFDVKD. Trimming removed 2 bases from V and 6 bases from J, with 18 bases in between. The length of the CDR3 is 16 residues. In DNA, the CDR3 is TGTGCCACCAGTGATTCCACACCTGCTGGGTGGGATGGCTACACCTTC. Amino acid sequence: CATSDSTPAGWDGYTF.

This chain connects TRBV12-3 or TRBV12-4 to TRBJ2-7, with unresolved D. Trimming shortened V by 6 bases and J by 2 bases, and 11 bases separated the two germline ends. This CDR3 has 13 residues. In nucleotides, the CDR3 is TGTGCCAGCAGCCCGGCAGACACCTACGAGCAGTACTTC. The encoded protein is CASSPADTYEQYF.

J is TRBJ1-5 and V is TRBV6-5; D call uncertain. Germline CDR1 MNHEY, CDR2 SVGAGI. The V end lost 6 bases, the J end lost 5 bases, and 11 bases lay between the germline ends. The CDR3 runs 13 residues. The CDR3 bases are TGTGCCAGCAGCGTTAAGCTCGATCAGCCCCAGCATTTT. Amino acids: CASSVKLDQPQHF.

The chain carries TRBV11-2 and TRBJ1-2; 7 bases align to TRBD1. Germline assignment: CDR1 SGHAT and CDR2 FQNNGV. The CDR3 covers 14 residues. The V segment lost 5 bases and the J segment 5 bases; nucleotides outside the gene matches: 8. The CDR3 DNA is TGTGCCAGCAGCCCCCGAACAGGGGCTTATGGCTACACCTTC. Translating it yields CASSPRTGAYGYTF.

The chain is built from TRBV9 and TRBJ1-5; no definite D call. CDR3 length equals 14 residues. CDR1 is SGDLS and CDR2 is YYNGEE in the germline V gene. Trimming pared 3 bases from V and 7 bases from J, leaving 14 bases between. Here the CDR3 DNA reads TGTGCCAGCAGCGGGAGATTGGAAGGACAGCCCCAGCATTTT. Translated: CASSGRLEGQPQHF. Full variable domain (outside the CDR3, taken from reference TRBV9 and TRBJ1-5): DSGVTQTPKHLITATGQRVTLRCSPRSGDLSVYWYQQSLDQGLQFLIQYYNGEERAKGNILERFSAQQFPDLHSELNLSSLELGDSALYFCASSGRLEGQPQHFGDGTRLSIL.

The V and J genes are TRBV7-8 and TRBJ1-2; a weak D match, TRBD1 (6 bases). This CDR3 has 14 amino acids. Germline CDR1 SGHVS, CDR2 FQNEAQ. V was shortened by 5 bases and J by 7 bases, with 17 bases between the two germline ends. The chain's CDR3 is CASSGGTPVGGYTF. CDR3 bases: TGTGCCAGCAGCGGGGGGACACCGGTCGGTGGCTACACCTTC. The full variable domain, in which reference TRBV7-8 and TRBJ1-2 provide the parts outside the CDR3, is GAGVSQSPRYKVAKRGQDVALRCDPISGHVSLFWYQQALGQGPEFLTYFQNEAQLDKSGLPSDRFFAERPEGSVSTLKIQRTQQEDSAVYLCASSGGTPVGGYTFGSGTRLTVV.

The V and J genes are TRBV19 and TRBJ2-5; 7 positions agree with TRBD1. V lost 3 bases and J lost 3; bases outside the gene matches: 4. This CDR3 has 14 amino acids. The germline V gene has CDR1 LNHDA and CDR2 SQIVND (reference sequence). CDR3 nucleotide sequence: TGTGCCAGTAGTATTTGGACAGGAGAAGAGACCCAGTACTTC. As protein: CASSIWTGEETQYF.

Only a few counts were recorded for this clone. The chain couples TRBV6-4 to TRBJ2-2; 13 nucleotides agree with TRBD2. The CDR3 extends over 16 amino acids. Germline V gene data show CDR1 as MRHNA and CDR2 as SNTAGT. V trimming: 6 bases; J trimming: 7 bases; junction bases outside the gene matches: 8. CDR3 protein: CASSPGLAGDVGELFF. CDR3 bases: TGTGCCAGCAGCCCCGGACTAGCGGGAGATGTCGGGGAGCTGTTTTTT.

V usage is TRBV29-1 and J usage is TRBJ2-7; possible D gene TRBD1, 6 bases. There are 11 residues in the CDR3. Deletions cut 3 bases from V and 5 bases from J, with 8 bases between. The germline gives CDR1 SQVTM, CDR2 ANQGSEA. The CDR3 DNA reads as TGCAGCGTTGAGCACAGGGACGAGCAGTACTTC. Translating it yields CSVEHRDEQYF.